Only one count was recorded for the clone carrying this TCR beta chain. CDR3 length equals 13 residues. Trimming pared 7 bases from V and 0 bases from J, leaving 10 bases between. The V gene's germline CDR1 is MDHEN and CDR2 SYDVKM. Profiling relied on immunoSEQ multiplex PCR, and the TCRdb table lists in-frame clones only, not all of them. The table records about 210,000 clones, about 87% of them present only once. Living in 24 US areas, the participants were between 18 and 89 years of age. This sample was taken from a study of blood T cell repertoires in COVID-19. The overall study: Spain, Italy and the United States supplied samples that represented acute and convalescent COVID-19.

The receptor's source is a man aged 18-30 years with acute COVID-19. The sample comprised PBMCs or T cells enriched from blood (not recorded which). The V gene is TRBV28, the J gene TRBJ2-7; D is ambiguous. CDR3 sequence: CASNDRSSYEQYF. CDR3 DNA: TGTGCCAGCAATGACCGGAGCTCCTACGAGCAGTACTTC.